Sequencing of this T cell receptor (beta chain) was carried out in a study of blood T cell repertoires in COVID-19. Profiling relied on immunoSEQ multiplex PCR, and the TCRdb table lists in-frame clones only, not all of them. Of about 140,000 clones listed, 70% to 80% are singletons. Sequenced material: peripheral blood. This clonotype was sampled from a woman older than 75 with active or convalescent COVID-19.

CDR3: CASSIDRKYGYTF. The CDR3 region has the DNA TGTGCCAGTAGTATAGACAGAAAGTATGGCTACACCTTC. The chain recombines TRBV19 with TRBJ1-2; D remains ambiguous. This CDR3 region has 13 residues. V was cut by 0 bases and J by 5 bases, with 7 bases left in between. Per the germline V gene, CDR1 is LNHDA and CDR2 is SQIVND (reference sequence).